The 11 T cell receptor beta chains in this list originate from one sample, sequenced in a study of response to subunit inactivated influenza vaccine. TCRdb redid the calling of the RT-PCR reads with MiXCR, one entry per CDR3 protein. In the table there are about 780,000 distinct CDR3 sequences, 18% of which are singletons. The sequencing here drew on PBMCs from blood, taken more than 4 days after vaccination. The source of these receptors is a man aged 50 to 60 who received an inactivated influenza vaccine.

The chain joins TRBV7-3 to TRBJ2-2; tentatively, D is TRBD1 or TRBD2 (5 bases each). Trimming took off 1 base at V and 6 bases at J, with 18 bases between the two ends. This CDR3 has 17 residues. Germline V lookup: CDR1 SGHTA, CDR2 FQGTGA. The CDR3 nucleotides read TGTGCCAGCAGCTTAATAGGGACGGATCGGCTGGCCGGGGAGCTGTTTTTT. Translated, it gives CASSLIGTDRLAGELFF.

This chain joins TRBV18 and TRBJ1-5; 7 bases agree with TRBD1. V gave up 6 bases and J gave up 5 bases; unmatched junction bases: 4. Germline V gene lookup returns CDR1 KGHSH and CDR2 LQKENI. The CDR3 is made up of 13 amino acids. In nucleotides, the CDR3 is TGTGCCAGCTCCAGCGACAGGGATCAGCCCCAGCATTTT. It translates to CASSSDRDQPQHF. The full variable domain, its missing parts supplied by reference TRBV18 and TRBJ1-5, is NAGVMQNPRHLVRRRGQEARLRCSPMKGHSHVYWYRQLPEEGLKFMVYLQKENIIDESGMPKERFSAEFPKEGPSILRIQQVVRGDSAAYFCASSSDRDQPQHFGDGTRLSIL.

This clonotype has a count of ten or more. The rearrangement links TRBV4-3 to TRBJ1-1; maybe TRBD1 (5 bases). Trimming left V 1 base short and J 5 bases short, with 14 bases between. There are 15 residues in the CDR3. Germline V gene sequence: CDR1 LGHNA, CDR2 YSLEER. The DNA of the CDR3 is TGCGCCAGCAGCCAAGGTGGTGGGGGTTCGACTGAAGCTTTCTTT. It specifies CASSQGGGGSTEAFF.

The chain carries TRBV7-9 and TRBJ1-5; D may be TRBD1 (6 bases). The length of the CDR3 is 14 residues. V lost 10 bases to trimming and J lost 7 bases, with 20 bases between them. CDR1 and CDR2 (germline): SEHNR, FQNEAQ (reference sequence). Here the CDR3 DNA reads TGTGCCACCGGGGGAAACAGGGATGCCCAGCCCCAGCATTTT. It encodes CATGGNRDAQPQHF.

A few counts support this clonotype. The V gene is TRBV10-3, the J gene TRBJ2-7; D is perhaps TRBD1 (5 bases). The germline gives CDR1 ENHRY, CDR2 SYGVKD. The CDR3 has 14 residues. V was trimmed by 3 bases and J by 5 bases, leaving 14 bases between them. The CDR3 DNA reads as TGTGCCATCAGTGACCGATCAGGGTTCAACGAGCAGTACTTC. Translating gives CAISDRSGFNEQYF.

This clonotype was seen only a few times. The chain couples TRBV12-3 or TRBV12-4 to TRBJ2-1, with TRBD2 matching over 8 bases. CDR3 length equals 15 residues. Germline trimming cut 5 bases from V and 8 bases from J; bases unmatched to any gene: 11. The CDR3 region is CASSAVARGEDEQFF. The CDR3 nucleotides read TGTGCCAGCAGTGCCGTAGCGCGGGGGGAGGATGAGCAGTTCTTC.

This clonotype has more than one count but fewer than ten. The rearrangement links TRBV7-2 to TRBJ2-3; D remains unclear. The CDR3 is made up of 12 amino acids. Germline loops: CDR1 SGHTA, CDR2 FQGNSA. Deletions cut 3 bases from V and 4 bases from J, with 5 bases between. Here the CDR3 reads CASSFEPDTQYF. CDR3 nucleotides: TGTGCCAGCAGCTTCGAGCCAGATACGCAGTATTTT.

The J gene is TRBJ2-3, the V gene TRBV5-5; the D gene is possibly TRBD1 (5 bases). Germline CDR1 and CDR2: SGHKS and YYEKEE (reference sequence). This CDR3 spans 16 amino acids. The V gene lost 5 bases and the J gene lost 0 bases, with 16 bases spanning the gap. CDR3 region: CASSPYSTASTDTQYF. The CDR3 region has the DNA TGTGCCAGCAGTCCCTACTCGACAGCTAGCACAGATACGCAGTATTTT.

The chain carries TRBV6-5 and TRBJ2-5; D ambiguous. The CDR3 has 12 residues. Germline-derived CDR1 and CDR2 are MNHEY and SVGAGI. V lost 7 bases and J lost 2, with 8 bases in between. CDR3 protein: CASMEDQETQYF. For the CDR3, the DNA is TGTGCCAGCATGGAAGATCAAGAGACCCAGTACTTC.

This clonotype was detected only a few times. The CDR3 is CASTATGGNSPLHF. The CDR3 nucleotides read TGTGCCAGCACCGCGACAGGGGGCAACTCACCCCTCCACTTT. This rearrangement joins TRBV12-3 or TRBV12-4 to TRBJ1-6, with TRBD1 matching over 10 bases. J was trimmed by 10 bases and V by 7 bases; bases with no gene match: 7. The CDR3 sequence is 14 residues long.

There are many counts of this clonotype. CDR3 residues: CASSLPGRPYNEQFF. The CDR3 bases are TGTGCCAGCAGCTTACCCGGTAGACCATACAATGAGCAGTTCTTC. The J gene is TRBJ2-1, the V gene TRBV7-2, with D hard to call. This CDR3 contains 15 residues. Trimming took off 2 bases at V and 4 bases at J, with 12 bases between the two ends. The germline V gene has CDR1 SGHTA and CDR2 FQGNSA.